These 23 T cell receptor beta chains came from one sample sequenced in a study of cytomegalovirus exposure and HLA in healthy donors. Assay: immunoSEQ multiplex PCR; the TCRdb copy retains only in-frame clones and omits some. The data contain around 250,000 clones, 90% of them singletons. The sequenced sample was PBMCs. The source of these receptors is a woman aged 18-29 years in good health and CMV-seronegative.

The chain is built from TRBV5-4 and TRBJ2-2; 11 nucleotides line up with TRBD2. The CDR3 contains 16 residues. Germline trimming cut 0 bases from V and 6 bases from J; bases unmatched to any gene: 4. The germline gives CDR1 SGHNT, CDR2 YYREEE (reference sequence). DNA for the CDR3: TGTGCCAGCAGCTTGGCCCTAGCGGGGGGCCCCGGGGAGCTGTTTTTT. Its protein is CASSLALAGGPGELFF. The full variable domain, in which reference TRBV5-4 and TRBJ2-2 provide the parts outside the CDR3, is ETGVTQSPTHLIKTRGQQVTLRCSSQSGHNTVSWYQQALGQGPQFIFQYYREEENGRGNFPPRFSGLQFPNYSSELNVNALELDDSALYLCASSLALAGGPGELFFGEGSRLTVL.

CDR3 sequence: CASRQGLAGPNTGELFF. The CDR3 DNA reads TGTGCCAGCAGACAAGGACTAGCGGGGCCGAACACCGGGGAGCTGTTTTTT. The J gene is TRBJ2-2, the V gene TRBV27; TRBD2 matches at 12 bases. After removal of 6 bases from V and 0 bases from J, the junction contained 5 bases not matched to a gene. Per the germline V gene, CDR1 is MNHEY and CDR2 is SMNVEV (reference sequence). There are 17 residues in the CDR3.

This clone occurred once. The CDR3 loop reads CASSLLPGTGNEKLFF. The CDR3 DNA reads TGTGCCAGCAGTTTACTCCCAGGGACAGGGAATGAAAAACTGTTTTTT. The chain couples TRBV28 to TRBJ1-4, with 9 bases matching TRBD1. V shed 2 bases, J shed 5 bases, and the junction held 6 bases outside the gene matches. This CDR3 has 16 amino acids. The germline gives CDR1 MDHEN, CDR2 SYDVKM.

The chain combines TRBV11-2 with TRBJ2-7; D remains unclear. CDR1 SGHAT and CDR2 FQNNGV come from the germline V gene. V gave up 0 bases and J gave up 3 bases, with 12 bases separating them. There are 15 residues in the CDR3. CDR3 sequence (DNA): TGTGCCAGCAGCTTAGAGCTCATTAGCTTCTACGAGCAGTACGTC. Its translation is CASSLELISFYEQYV.

In its sample, this clone was seen once. The V call is TRBV5-1, the J call TRBJ2-2; the match to TRBD2 covers 7 bases. Germline V CDR1 and CDR2: SGHRS, YFSETQ. Losses at the gene ends were 4 bases for V and 4 bases for J; bases not matched to a gene: 7. The CDR3 has 15 amino acids. The CDR3: CASSRDWGGTGELFF. In nucleotides, the CDR3 is TGCGCCAGCAGCCGGGACTGGGGGGGCACCGGGGAGCTGTTTTTT.

This rearrangement joins TRBV7-2 to TRBJ2-7, with 8 bases identical to TRBD1. V lost 5 bases, J lost 7 bases, and 13 bases stayed unmatched. The CDR3 runs to 15 residues. Germline loops: CDR1 SGHTA, CDR2 FQGNSA. CDR3 DNA sequence: TGTGCCAGCAGCCCTCAAGGACAGGGAGTCGGGGAGCAGTACTTC. It is translated as CASSPQGQGVGEQYF.

This chain links TRBV9 with TRBJ1-1, with 10 bases fitting TRBD1. This CDR3 region has 13 residues. J gave up 1 base and V 7 bases, and 1 base lay outside the gene matches. CDR1 and CDR2 from the germline V gene are SGDLS and YYNGEE. The CDR3, as DNA: TGTGCCAGCGGGACAGGGGCGAACACTGAAGCTTTCTTT. It encodes CASGTGANTEAFF.

The V gene is TRBV7-9, the J gene TRBJ1-5; 11 bases fit TRBD1. The ends lost 1 base at V and 7 bases at J; junction bases unmatched: 3. The CDR3 consists of 15 residues. Germline CDR1 SEHNR, CDR2 FQNEAQ (reference sequence). CDR3 region: CASSLGTGGGQPQHF. The CDR3 nucleotides read TGTGCCAGCAGCTTAGGGACAGGGGGCGGCCAGCCCCAGCATTTT.

The CDR3 DNA sequence: TGTGCCAGCAGCTCGGAGGGAACCACCGGGGAGCTGTTTTTT. Translated, it gives CASSSEGTTGELFF. This sequence joins TRBV11-1 and TRBJ2-2; possible D gene TRBD2, 6 bases. CDR1 is SGHAT and CDR2 is FQDESV in the germline V gene (reference sequence). With 4 bases removed from V and 4 bases from J, the gap between germline ends came to 10 bases. The CDR3 sequence is 14 residues long.

The chain uses TRBV4-3 and TRBJ1-2, with TRBD1 identical over 10 bases. This CDR3 has 16 residues. Germline V gives CDR1 LGHNA, CDR2 YSLEER. With V trimmed by 0 bases and J by 7 bases, 8 bases remained unmatched. The CDR3 region has the DNA TGCGCCAGCAGCCAAGAACCCCGACAGGGGGCGAGTGGCTACACCTTC. It translates to CASSQEPRQGASGYTF.

The genes are TRBV6-5 and TRBJ1-2; no reliable D call. V shed 0 bases and J shed 4 bases, with 6 bases lying between them. Germline-derived CDR1 and CDR2 are MNHEY and SVGAGI. The CDR3 sequence is 13 residues long. The CDR3 sequence is CASSYSGAYGYTF. The DNA for the CDR3 is TGTGCCAGCAGTTACTCGGGAGCCTATGGCTACACCTTC.

The J gene is TRBJ1-6, the V gene TRBV6-1; tentatively, D is TRBD1 (5 bases). This CDR3 is built from 16 residues. Germline V gene sequence: CDR1 MNHNS, CDR2 SASEGT. Trimming took off 8 bases at V and 7 bases at J, with 21 bases between the two ends. The chain's CDR3 is CASGGSQGVGNSPLHF. The CDR3 nucleotides read TGTGCCAGCGGTGGTAGTCAGGGTGTGGGAAATTCACCCCTCCACTTT.

This chain links TRBV6-5 with TRBJ1-1; the D is unclear. The length of the CDR3 is 13 residues. V shed 4 bases and J shed 1 base, with 7 bases lying between them. The germline gives CDR1 MNHEY, CDR2 SVGAGI. This chain's CDR3 is CASSSTGNTEAFF. In DNA, the CDR3 is TGTGCCAGCAGTTCGACGGGGAACACTGAAGCTTTCTTT.

This clone was recorded once. V and J are TRBV10-3 and TRBJ2-1; 11 bases line up with TRBD2. There are 18 residues in the CDR3. V gave up 3 bases and J gave up 7 bases; unmatched junction bases: 14. Per germline, CDR1 ENHRY and CDR2 SYGVKD. The CDR3 DNA reads TGTGCCATCAGTGACTTCGCGGCTAGCGGGGGGCCGGGGAATGAGCAGTTCTTC. Residues: CAISDFAASGGPGNEQFF.

The chain joins TRBV6-1 to TRBJ2-7; a possible D gene is TRBD1 (5 bases). The CDR3 length is 14 residues. The V end was cut by 7 bases, the J end by 2 bases, with 15 bases between. Looked up from germline, CDR1 is MNHNS and CDR2 is SASEGT. This chain's CDR3 is CASKGSRVAYEQYF. The DNA for the CDR3 is TGTGCCAGCAAGGGGTCTCGCGTGGCCTACGAGCAGTACTTC.

This sequence joins TRBV29-1 and TRBJ1-1, with D maybe TRBD1 (5 bases). Germline assignment: CDR1 SQVTM and CDR2 ANQGSEA. V was clipped by 7 bases and J by 0 bases, with 9 bases between them. The CDR3 is made up of 12 amino acids. This CDR3 is CSAGGVNTEAFF. The CDR3 DNA reads as TGCAGCGCGGGGGGGGTGAACACTGAAGCTTTCTTT.

The rearrangement links TRBV27 to TRBJ2-1, with a possible D match to TRBD1 (5 bases). Trimming left V 4 bases short and J 10 bases short, with 14 bases between. Germline V lookup: CDR1 MNHEY, CDR2 SMNVEV (reference sequence). This CDR3 comprises 13 residues. The chain's CDR3 is CASSSTVAKEQFF. DNA for the CDR3: TGTGCCAGCAGTTCGACAGTGGCGAAAGAGCAGTTCTTC.

CDR3 region: CASSDEKGRGPNQPQHF. DNA of the CDR3: TGCGCCAGCAGTGATGAGAAGGGCAGGGGGCCCAATCAGCCCCAGCATTTT. The chain uses TRBV10-2 and TRBJ1-5; 8 bases are shared with TRBD1. CDR3 length equals 17 residues. Germline values: CDR1 WSHSY, CDR2 SAAADI. V shed 3 bases, J shed 3 bases, and the junction held 10 bases outside the gene matches.

V is TRBV6-1 and J is TRBJ2-7; D is perhaps TRBD1 (6 bases). CDR1 is MNHNS and CDR2 is SASEGT in the germline V gene. V was clipped by 4 bases and J by 3 bases, with 10 bases between them. CDR3 length: 13 amino acids. The CDR3, as DNA: TGTGCCAGCAGTGCCAGGACAGACTACGAGCAGTACGTC. It is translated as CASSARTDYEQYV.

A note on this clone: This same CDR3 is encoded by further DNA sequences in the sample. The gene calls are TRBV6-5 and TRBJ2-2, with D unclear. V was clipped by 3 bases and J by 4 bases, with 6 bases between them. Per germline, CDR1 MNHEY and CDR2 SVGAGI. The CDR3 consists of 13 residues. This chain's CDR3 is CASSYTGTGELFF. The CDR3 region has the DNA TGTGCCAGCAGTTATACGGGCACCGGGGAGCTGTTTTTT.

CDR3 sequence (DNA): TGCAGTGCTAGCAACAACAATGAGCAGTTCTTC. It codes for CSASNNNEQFF. The V and J genes are TRBV20-1 and TRBJ2-1; D gene uncertain. Trimming removed 3 bases from V and 5 bases from J, with 5 bases in between. Germline CDR1 and CDR2: DFQATT and SNEGSKA (reference sequence). The CDR3 covers 11 residues.

This chain uses TRBV27 with TRBJ2-7; 8 nucleotides line up with TRBD2. The CDR3 consists of 16 residues. The junction had 12 bases not matched to a gene; V was cut back by 6 bases and J by 2 bases. Germline CDR1 MNHEY, CDR2 SMNVEV (reference sequence). The CDR3 protein is CASRQELSGGAYEQYF. The CDR3 bases are TGTGCCAGCAGACAAGAACTCAGCGGGGGAGCCTACGAGCAGTACTTC.

In this sample, this clone turned up once. CDR3 region: CASSAGGQETQYF. Here the CDR3 DNA reads TGCGCCAGCAGTGCGGGGGGCCAAGAGACCCAGTACTTC. The V call is TRBV10-1, the J call TRBJ2-5, with 7 bases matching TRBD2. The CDR3 covers 13 residues. Germline V gene sequence: CDR1 WNHNN, CDR2 SYGVQD (reference sequence). V dropped 4 bases and J dropped 1; count of bases not matched to a gene: 0.